This passage covers 2 T cell receptor beta chains from one sample sequenced in a study of cytomegalovirus exposure and HLA in healthy donors. Both 60 Vbeta primers and 13 Jbeta primers went into the PCR. Assay: immunoSEQ multiplex PCR; the TCRdb copy retains only in-frame clones and omits some. Its table lists roughly 100,000 clones. Input material: PBMCs. The receptors come from a man aged 40-55 years in good health and CMV-seronegative.

The chain recombines TRBV19 with TRBJ2-1; perhaps TRBD2 as D (6 bases). The CDR3 sequence is 15 residues long. Germline values: CDR1 LNHDA, CDR2 SQIVND (reference sequence). V dropped 5 bases and J dropped 7 bases, with 18 bases sitting between them. Written as DNA, the CDR3 is TGTGCCAGTAGTCTTGTAGCGGCGAGTGTAAATGAGCAGTTCTTC. This gives the protein CASSLVAASVNEQFF.

The chain links TRBV28 to TRBJ1-2; 8 bases align to TRBD1. Trimming cost V 2 bases and J 5 bases; bases outside gene matches: 4. The CDR3 totals 14 residues. In germline, CDR1 is MDHEN, CDR2 SYDVKM. CDR3 sequence reads: CASSLQGAHYGYTF. The CDR3, as DNA: TGTGCCAGCAGTTTACAGGGGGCCCATTATGGCTACACCTTC.